This entry lists 16 T cell receptor beta chains sequenced from one sample in a study of blood T cell repertoires in COVID-19. The assay was immunoSEQ multiplex PCR, and TCRdb's table has in-frame clones only and misses some. This sample has more than 150,000 clones, with 79% found just once. Material: peripheral blood. The receptor source for this set is a man aged 55 to 70 with active or convalescent COVID-19.

The chain links TRBV28 to TRBJ2-1, with 7 bases lining up with TRBD2. J was trimmed by 8 bases and V by 5 bases; bases with no gene match: 12. The CDR3 contains 15 residues. In germline, CDR1 is MDHEN, CDR2 SYDVKM. The CDR3 protein is CASSPLADLRDEQFF. The CDR3 coding sequence is TGTGCCAGCAGTCCCCTAGCGGATCTCCGCGATGAGCAGTTCTTC.

The rearrangement uses TRBV19 and TRBJ2-5; D is undetermined. Germline loops: CDR1 LNHDA, CDR2 SQIVND (reference sequence). The CDR3 consists of 14 residues. V lost 5 bases to trimming and J lost 4 bases, with 14 bases between them. The CDR3 spells CASSPSALGETQYF. The CDR3, as DNA: TGTGCCAGTAGTCCCTCGGCTCTAGGAGAGACCCAGTACTTC.

The V and J genes are TRBV3-1 (or the pseudogene TRBV3-2) and TRBJ2-1; D gene ambiguous. CDR3 length equals 13 residues. Trimming left V 1 base short and J 4 bases short, with 5 bases between. The germline gives CDR1 LGHDT, CDR2 YNNKEL (reference sequence). The CDR3 DNA sequence: TGTGCCAGCAGCCAAGGGCAGTACAATGAGCAGTTCTTC. Translating it yields CASSQGQYNEQFF.

The chain has TRBV14 and TRBJ2-1; D is perhaps TRBD2 (6 bases). The germline V and J ends were trimmed by 4 bases and 5 bases, with 12 bases remaining between them. The V gene's germline CDR1 is SGHDN and CDR2 FVKESK. The CDR3 has 14 amino acids. The CDR3 loop is CASSPKTSHNEQFF. Written as DNA, the CDR3 is TGTGCCAGCAGCCCTAAGACTAGTCACAATGAGCAGTTCTTC.

The chain is built from TRBV12-3 or TRBV12-4 and TRBJ2-5, with 8 bases matching TRBD1. The J segment lost 5 bases and the V segment lost 5 bases, leaving 4 bases of the junction unmatched. There are 13 residues in the CDR3. This chain's CDR3 is CASSPDRDETQYF. CDR3 in DNA: TGTGCCAGCAGTCCGGACAGGGATGAGACCCAGTACTTC.

This clone was found a few times. V is TRBV28 and J is TRBJ2-7; D uncertain. CDR3 length: 13 residues. The germline CDR1 and CDR2 sequences are MDHEN and SYDVKM. V lost 3 bases and J 6 bases, leaving 12 bases between the germline ends. The CDR3 DNA reads TGTGCCAGCAGTTTTGGCCAGGCCTTCGAGCAGTACTTC. This encodes CASSFGQAFEQYF. The whole variable domain, remainder taken from reference TRBV28 and TRBJ2-7, is DVKVTQSSRYLVKRTGEKVFLECVQDMDHENMFWYRQDPGLGLRLIYFSYDVKMKEKGDIPEGYSVSREKKERFSLILESASTNQTSMYLCASSFGQAFEQYFGPGTRLTVT.

The chain has TRBV5-5 and TRBJ1-6; D is unresolved. Deletions cut 7 bases from V and 3 bases from J, with 11 bases between. CDR3 size: 14 residues. CDR1 is SGHKS and CDR2 is YYEKEE in the germline V gene (reference sequence). The CDR3 nucleotides read TGTGCCAGCGGGTGGAGGTACTATAATTCACCCCTCCACTTT. This sequence encodes CASGWRYYNSPLHF.

This chain connects TRBV5-6 to TRBJ2-7; 7 bases are shared with TRBD2. Germline V gene data show CDR1 as SGHDT and CDR2 as YYEEEE. The ends lost 7 bases at V and 2 bases at J; junction bases unmatched: 12. The CDR3 is 15 residues long. Here the CDR3 DNA reads TGTGCCAGCGCAATCCTTAGCGGGTTTACCTACGAGCAGTACTTC. Translation gives CASAILSGFTYEQYF. Full variable domain (rest looked up from reference TRBV5-6 and TRBJ2-7): DAGVTQSPTHLIKTRGQQVTLRCSPKSGHDTVSWYQQALGQGPQFIFQYYEEEERQRGNFPDRFSGHQFPNYSSELNVNALLLGDSALYLCASAILSGFTYEQYFGPGTRLTVT.

The chain links TRBV10-3 to TRBJ2-3; the D is unclear. The CDR3 contains 13 residues. Germline CDR1 reads ENHRY; CDR2 reads SYGVKD. Trimming took off 2 bases at V and 2 bases at J, with 5 bases between the two ends. The CDR3 bases are TGTGCCATCAGTGAGACTATCACAGATACGCAGTATTTT. Its protein is CAISETITDTQYF.

This chain joins TRBV5-5 and TRBJ2-3; D not resolved. The CDR3 contains 14 residues. The V gene's germline CDR1 is SGHKS and CDR2 YYEKEE (reference sequence). The ends were cut back, 6 bases at V and 6 bases at J, with 17 bases in the middle. The CDR3 is CASNPQRPGDTQYF. The CDR3 DNA reads TGTGCCAGCAACCCCCAAAGACCCGGGGATACGCAGTATTTT.

The J gene is TRBJ2-7, the V gene TRBV4-2; a possible D gene is TRBD2 (6 bases). This CDR3 spans 15 amino acids. The germline CDR1 and CDR2 sequences are LGHNA and YNFKEQ. V was trimmed by 0 bases and J by 4 bases, leaving 13 bases between them. The CDR3 DNA sequence: TGTGCCAGCAGCCAAGAATGGGGGGTTCGTTACGAGCAGTACTTC. It translates to CASSQEWGVRYEQYF.

The J gene is TRBJ2-7, the V gene TRBV29-1; 11 bases match TRBD2. V was clipped by 7 bases and J by 3 bases; unmatched bases: 5. The CDR3 is 13 residues long. The germline CDR1 and CDR2 sequences are SQVTM and ANQGSEA. The CDR3, as DNA: TGCAGCGCTACCGGGACTAGCGGCTACGAGCAGTACTTC. Its translation is CSATGTSGYEQYF.

V usage is TRBV5-6 and J usage is TRBJ2-3; the D is unclear. CDR1 and CDR2 (germline): SGHDT, YYEEEE. The CDR3 covers 16 residues. The V end lost 0 bases, the J end lost 3 bases, and 14 bases lay between the germline ends. CDR3 sequence (DNA): TGTGCCAGCAGCTTGGGAGTAGCTGTATGGACAGATACGCAGTATTTT. This codes for CASSLGVAVWTDTQYF.

The chain employs TRBV15 and TRBJ2-3; 12 bases are a match to TRBD2. Per germline, CDR1 LNHNV and CDR2 YYDKDF (reference sequence). This CDR3 has 18 amino acids. V shed 2 bases, J shed 6 bases, and the junction held 12 bases outside the gene matches. The DNA for the CDR3 is TGTGCCACCAGCAGATCCCTGGCTAGCGGGAGGGCCGGGGATACGCAGTATTTT. Protein sequence: CATSRSLASGRAGDTQYF.

The V and J genes are TRBV6-1 and TRBJ2-5; tentative D call: TRBD1 (6 bases). Between the trimmed V and J ends, which lost 3 bases and 5 bases, there was a span of 10 bases. Per germline, CDR1 MNHNS and CDR2 SASEGT. The CDR3 sequence is 13 residues long. CDR3 in amino acids: CASSDTGRETQYF. In nucleotides, the CDR3 is TGTGCCAGCAGTGATACAGGGCGGGAGACCCAGTACTTC.

V and J are TRBV4-3 and TRBJ2-3; possible D gene TRBD2, 5 bases. The CDR3 consists of 15 residues. The germline V gene has CDR1 LGHNA and CDR2 YSLEER. V lost 1 base to trimming and J lost 3 bases, with 11 bases between them. CDR3 sequence: CASSQVSSGTDTQYF. The CDR3 region has the DNA TGCGCCAGCAGCCAAGTGAGCAGCGGAACAGATACGCAGTATTTT.